This passage covers 28 T cell receptor beta chains from one sample sequenced in a study of blood T cell repertoires in COVID-19. This table comes from immunoSEQ multiplex PCR, and its TCRdb copy is limited to in-frame clones, with some not included. The sample includes 55,000 to 75,000 clones, about four fifths of them seen just once. The sequencing sample was made of peripheral blood. The receptors here all came from a man in his fifties or sixties with COVID-19, enrolled during active disease.

The J gene is TRBJ1-4, the V gene TRBV6-6; 8 bases map to TRBD1. The CDR3 loop spans 18 amino acids. In germline, CDR1 is MNHNY, CDR2 SVGAGI (reference sequence). After removal of 5 bases from V and 1 base from J, the junction contained 12 bases not matched to a gene. CDR3 region: CASSPNSRGRGTNEKLFF. CDR3 nucleotide sequence: TGTGCCAGCAGTCCAAACAGCAGGGGGCGGGGAACTAATGAAAAACTGTTTTTT.

The chain employs TRBV13 and TRBJ2-7; 11 bases align to TRBD1. Germline CDR1 PRHDT, CDR2 FYEKMQ (reference sequence). CDR3 length: 15 amino acids. With 1 base clipped from V and 3 bases from J, the junction kept 2 bases outside the gene matches. The CDR3 DNA reads as TGTGCCAGCAGCTTAGCCGGGACAGGGGGCTACGAGCAGTACTTC. Translation gives CASSLAGTGGYEQYF.

V and J are TRBV5-1 and TRBJ2-3, with 7 bases identical to TRBD2. V gave up 5 bases and J gave up 2 bases; unmatched junction bases: 8. The CDR3 runs to 15 residues. Germline lookup yields CDR1 SGHRS and CDR2 YFSETQ. The CDR3 DNA is TGCGCCAGCAGTTCCGGGACTACATACACAGATACGCAGTATTTT. Amino acids: CASSSGTTYTDTQYF.

The chain couples TRBV5-1 to TRBJ2-7; 9 positions match TRBD2. Germline V gene lookup returns CDR1 SGHRS and CDR2 YFSETQ. The junction had 8 bases not matched to a gene; V was cut back by 4 bases and J by 6 bases. This CDR3 has 14 amino acids. This chain's CDR3 is CASSHLAGAGEQYF. The CDR3 DNA is TGCGCCAGCAGCCACTTAGCGGGAGCGGGCGAGCAGTACTTC.

This clone turned up a few times. This chain links TRBV10-2 with TRBJ2-7; 8 bases fit TRBD1. The V and J ends lost 7 bases and 3 bases, in that order; junction bases with no gene match: 5. Germline-derived CDR1 and CDR2 are WSHSY and SAAADI. This CDR3 region has 13 residues. In DNA form, the CDR3 reads TGCGCCAGCACCTCCGGACAGGGCTACGAGCAGTACTTC. Protein sequence: CASTSGQGYEQYF.

This clone appeared a single time. The V gene is TRBV28, the J gene TRBJ1-2; D not resolved. The CDR3 covers 16 residues. CDR1 and CDR2 from the germline V gene are MDHEN and SYDVKM. V lost 2 bases, J lost 2 bases, and 15 bases lay in between. CDR3 bases: TGTGCCAGCAGTTTAAGTAGCGACTTTCAAAACTATGGCTACACCTTC. Residues: CASSLSSDFQNYGYTF.

This chain joins TRBV20-1 and TRBJ2-7; 15 bases match TRBD2. The germline CDR1 and CDR2 sequences are DFQATT and SNEGSKA (reference sequence). Trimming cost V 6 bases and J 5 bases; bases outside gene matches: 14. The CDR3 spans 17 residues. CDR3 protein: CSASGLAGGSLLHEQYF. Written as DNA, the CDR3 is TGCAGTGCCAGTGGACTAGCGGGAGGGAGTTTACTTCACGAGCAGTACTTC.

CDR3 nucleotides: TGTGCCAGCAGTGAAATAGGGGTTCGACCCTCAGCCCTCCACTTT. Protein product: CASSEIGVRPSALHF. The rearrangement uses TRBV2 and TRBJ1-6, with D perhaps matching TRBD1 (5 bases). Trimming removed 2 bases from V and 14 bases from J, with 19 bases in between. The CDR3 extends over 15 amino acids. CDR1 is SNHLY and CDR2 is FYNNEI in the germline V gene.

This sequence joins TRBV9 and TRBJ2-5, with D perhaps TRBD2 (5 bases). V lost 7 bases and J lost 7, with 20 bases in between. This CDR3 is 14 amino acids long. Germline CDR1 and CDR2: SGDLS and YYNGEE. CDR3 amino acids: CASCREAAEGTQYF. The CDR3 DNA follows: TGTGCCAGCTGCCGTGAAGCCGCCGAGGGGACCCAGTACTTC.

The chain joins TRBV29-1 to TRBJ1-1; 10 bases agree with TRBD1. Germline values: CDR1 SQVTM, CDR2 ANQGSEA. This CDR3 spans 16 amino acids. V lost 4 bases to trimming and J lost 3 bases; unmatched junction nucleotides: 11. The CDR3 DNA is TGCAGCGTTGGAGGACAGGGGGAGATTGGGGACACTGAAGCTTTCTTT. Protein product: CSVGGQGEIGDTEAFF.

The chain combines TRBV11-2 with TRBJ2-1; D unclear. V lost 5 bases and J lost 4, with 12 bases in between. CDR1 and CDR2 from the germline V gene are SGHAT and FQNNGV. There are 14 residues in the CDR3. CDR3 residues: CASSPDQNYNEQFF. The CDR3 coding sequence is TGTGCCAGCAGCCCAGATCAAAATTACAATGAGCAGTTCTTC.

This chain uses TRBV10-1 with TRBJ2-1; 11 nucleotides match TRBD2. Looked up from germline, CDR1 is WNHNN and CDR2 is SYGVQD (reference sequence). The V segment lost 3 bases and the J segment 0 bases; nucleotides outside the gene matches: 4. CDR3 length: 17 amino acids. CDR3 nucleotide sequence: TGCGCCAGCAGTGATCTAGCGGGGGGAAGCTCCTACAATGAGCAGTTCTTC. Translated: CASSDLAGGSSYNEQFF.

CDR3 region: CASSLGPLSGANVLTF. Here the CDR3 DNA reads TGTGCCAGCAGCTTGGGGCCCCTCTCTGGGGCCAACGTCCTGACTTTC. The chain links TRBV5-4 to TRBJ2-6; D remains unclear. Trimming shortened V by 0 bases and J by 0 bases, and 7 bases separated the two germline ends. The CDR3 sequence is 16 residues long. Germline values: CDR1 SGHNT, CDR2 YYREEE (reference sequence). Full variable domain (remainder filled in from reference TRBV5-4 and TRBJ2-6): ETGVTQSPTHLIKTRGQQVTLRCSSQSGHNTVSWYQQALGQGPQFIFQYYREEENGRGNFPPRFSGLQFPNYSSELNVNALELDDSALYLCASSLGPLSGANVLTFGAGSRLTVL.

This clone was found a few times. CDR3: CAWHDGLITDTQYF. In DNA form, the CDR3 reads TGTGCCTGGCACGATGGACTAATCACAGATACGCAGTATTTT. The V and J genes are TRBV30 and TRBJ2-3, with D tentatively TRBD2 (6 bases). The CDR3 has 14 residues. Between the trimmed V and J ends, which lost 5 bases and 2 bases, there was a span of 14 bases. Germline CDR1 is GTSNPN and CDR2 is SVGIG (reference sequence).

The chain links TRBV12-3 or TRBV12-4 to TRBJ1-1; D gene unclear. The CDR3 covers 12 residues. V was shortened by 6 bases and J by 6 bases, with 11 bases between the two germline ends. CDR3 loop: CASSKDFSEAFF. CDR3 nucleotides: TGTGCCAGCAGCAAGGACTTCTCTGAAGCTTTCTTT.

The rearrangement links TRBV19 to TRBJ1-1, with a tentative D call TRBD1 (5 bases). The CDR3 extends over 14 amino acids. Germline V gives CDR1 LNHDA, CDR2 SQIVND (reference sequence). Trimming removed 8 bases at V and 4 bases at J, with 17 bases between. The CDR3 DNA follows: TGTGCCAGTCTCCGAATAACAGGTGGCACTGAAGCTTTCTTT. It yields the protein CASLRITGGTEAFF.

The chain uses TRBV4-1 and TRBJ1-1; 10 bases agree with TRBD1. This CDR3 has 15 residues. J gave up 3 bases and V 3 bases, and 4 bases lay outside the gene matches. Germline V gene lookup returns CDR1 MGHRA and CDR2 YSYEKL. Here the CDR3 reads CASSQGQGLDTEAFF. In DNA form, the CDR3 reads TGCGCCAGCAGCCAGGGACAGGGGTTGGACACTGAAGCTTTCTTT.

This clone was seen only a few times. V gene TRBV4-1 combines with J gene TRBJ2-7; unclear D gene. Trimming shortened V by 1 base and J by 5 bases, and 6 bases separated the two germline ends. This CDR3 spans 12 amino acids. CDR1 MGHRA and CDR2 YSYEKL come from the germline V gene. The CDR3 here is CASSQGADEQYF. The CDR3, as DNA: TGCGCCAGCAGCCAAGGGGCAGACGAGCAGTACTTC.

The chain employs TRBV2 and TRBJ1-5, with TRBD1 matching 8 bases. The CDR3 is 16 residues long. Trimming cost V 0 bases and J 4 bases; bases outside gene matches: 5. Germline assignment: CDR1 SNHLY and CDR2 FYNNEI. The CDR3 region has the DNA TGTGCCAGCAGTGAAGCTTTGCAGGGGGCGAATCAGCCCCAGCATTTT. As protein: CASSEALQGANQPQHF.

This sequence joins TRBV25-1 and TRBJ2-5; D remains ambiguous. Germline V gene data show CDR1 as MGHDK and CDR2 as SYGVNS. The V gene lost 3 bases and the J gene lost 5 bases, with 16 bases spanning the gap. This CDR3 has 15 residues. The CDR3 DNA reads TGTGCCAGCAGTGACATACGCACCTCCGGGGAGACCCAGTACTTC. Its translation: CASSDIRTSGETQYF. The full variable domain, its missing parts supplied by reference TRBV25-1 and TRBJ2-5, is EADIYQTPRYLVIGTGKKITLECSQTMGHDKMYWYQQDPGMELHLIHYSYGVNSTEKGDLSSESTVSRIRTEHFPLTLESARPSHTSQYLCASSDIRTSGETQYFGPGTRLLVL.

V and J are TRBV4-1 and TRBJ1-1; 9 bases map to TRBD1. CDR3 size: 14 residues. Germline V lookup: CDR1 MGHRA, CDR2 YSYEKL. The V segment lost 2 bases and the J segment 10 bases; nucleotides outside the gene matches: 8. This chain's CDR3 is CASSQPRDRAGAFF. The CDR3 region has the DNA TGCGCCAGCAGCCAACCCAGGGACAGGGCCGGAGCTTTCTTT.

A few counts support this clone. The chain joins TRBV6-5 to TRBJ1-2; no firm D call. Germline V gene data show CDR1 as MNHEY and CDR2 as SVGAGI. The CDR3 totals 13 residues. Trimming pared 7 bases from V and 8 bases from J, leaving 17 bases between. CDR3 DNA: TGTGCCAGCACTACGACTGCCTGGGTAGGCTACACCTTC. Translating gives CASTTTAWVGYTF.

A single count supports this clone. The gene calls are TRBV5-4 and TRBJ1-3, with D possibly matching TRBD1 (5 bases). The CDR3 spans 17 residues. Germline V gene data show CDR1 as SGHNT and CDR2 as YYREEE (reference sequence). V was trimmed by 0 bases and J by 4 bases, leaving 17 bases between them. The CDR3, as DNA: TGTGCCAGCAGCTTGGCCGCAGGGCGATTCTCGGGAAACACCATATATTTT. Translating it yields CASSLAAGRFSGNTIYF.

The chain employs TRBV23-1 and TRBJ2-3; 10 positions agree with TRBD2. TRBV23-1 is assigned to the ORF class and has an uncertain function. The CDR3 runs 16 residues. V lost 4 bases and J lost 6; bases outside the gene matches: 10. This chain's CDR3 is CASSPAAGGRTDTQYF. The CDR3 DNA reads TGCGCCAGCAGTCCAGCAGCGGGGGGGCGGACGGATACGCAGTATTTT.

The V and J genes are TRBV12-5 and TRBJ1-5; D not certain. Per germline, CDR1 LGHNT and CDR2 FRNRAP. This CDR3 comprises 13 residues. V shed 0 bases and J shed 9 bases, with 9 bases lying between them. CDR3 region: CASGLVRRGPQHF. Written as DNA, the CDR3 is TGTGCTAGTGGTTTGGTACGGCGGGGGCCCCAGCATTTT.

This clone was observed once. The genes are TRBV24-1 and TRBJ2-5, with D possibly matching TRBD1 (5 bases). The V end was cut by 4 bases, the J end by 3 bases, with 17 bases between. CDR1 KGHDR and CDR2 SFDVKD come from the germline V gene. The CDR3 length is 16 residues. For the CDR3, the DNA is TGTGCCACCAGTGAATCTGGGATGACGACAGAAGAGACCCAGTACTTC. It is translated as CATSESGMTTEETQYF.

The chain is built from TRBV5-1 and TRBJ1-2; 7 nucleotides match TRBD1. V shed 4 bases, J shed 1 base, and the junction held 7 bases outside the gene matches. Germline-derived CDR1 and CDR2 are SGHRS and YFSETQ. This CDR3 has 15 residues. CDR3 loop: CASSTGQDFNYGYTF. CDR3 sequence (DNA): TGCGCCAGCAGCACCGGACAGGATTTTAACTATGGCTACACCTTC.

This sequence joins TRBV28 and TRBJ1-3; D gene unclear. The germline V and J ends were trimmed by 5 bases and 0 bases, with 11 bases remaining between them. The CDR3 contains 15 residues. Germline-derived CDR1 and CDR2 are MDHEN and SYDVKM. The CDR3 loop reads CASSPDGASGNTIYF. DNA for the CDR3: TGTGCCAGCAGTCCCGACGGAGCCTCTGGAAACACCATATATTTT.